A selection of T cell receptor beta chains follows, all from one sample in a study of T cells in Graves' hyperthyroidism and ophthalmopathy. TCRdb reanalysed the multiplex PCR reads using MiXCR and keeps one entry per CDR3 protein. The sample consists of around 690,000 distinct CDR3 sequences, 20% to 25% of them appearing once. Sample: blood. The receptors derive from a man aged 30 to 39 with Graves' ophthalmopathy. Each CDR3 is given with its conserved first and last residue. Each record gives: CDR3 protein, CDR3 DNA, clone size, CDR3 length, J gene, D gene, V gene. D genes are given only for firm matches. Clone size, where shown, is once, few, many, or a class for clones that have expanded.

CASSPTGEDQPQHF,TGTGCCAGCAGCCCTACAGGGGAGGATCAGCCCCAGCATTTT,few,14,TRBJ1-5,TRBD1,TRBV28
CASRQPGQTSGSYEQYF,TGTGCCAGCAGACAACCGGGACAGACTAGCGGGAGTTACGAGCAGTACTTC,-,17,TRBJ2-7,TRBD2,TRBV28
CASSYHQASGAEAFF,TGTGCCAGCAGTTACCATCAGGCTTCTGGGGCTGAAGCTTTCTTT,many,15,TRBJ1-1,-,TRBV6-6
CASRVLVPTNTGELFF,TGTGCCAGCAGAGTACTAGTCCCAACGAACACCGGGGAGCTGTTTTTT,many,16,TRBJ2-2,-,TRBV6-1
CASSYGGRGNTEAFF,TGTGCCAGCAGTTACGGGGGCAGGGGGAACACTGAAGCTTTCTTT,-,15,TRBJ1-1,-,TRBV6-5
CASSLGNSPLHF,TGTGCCAGCAGCTTAGGCAATTCACCCCTCCACTTT,many,12,TRBJ1-6,-,TRBV28
CASSSQAGGFSYEQYF,TGTGCCAGCAGCTCTCAAGCAGGGGGTTTTTCCTACGAGCAGTACTTC,many,16,TRBJ2-7,TRBD1,TRBV11-2
CASSLGANHGYTF,TGTGCCAGCAGCTTAGGCGCGAACCATGGCTACACCTTC,-,13,TRBJ1-2,-,TRBV5-1
CASSPRGLNTGELFF,TGTGCCAGCAGCCCCCGTGGGCTGAACACCGGGGAGCTGTTTTTT,-,15,TRBJ2-2,-,TRBV11-3
CASSFEDQPQHF,TGTGCCAGCAGCTTTGAAGATCAGCCCCAGCATTTT,few,12,TRBJ1-5,-,TRBV7-2
CASSLAIVGEQFF,TGTGCCAGCAGCTTGGCAATAGTTGGCGAGCAGTTCTTC,few,13,TRBJ2-1,-,TRBV5-6
CASSRIGTQSSYEQYF,TGCGCCAGCAGCCGGATCGGGACACAGAGCTCCTACGAGCAGTACTTC,-,16,TRBJ2-7,-,TRBV4-1
CASSPSGGNQETQYF,TGTGCCAGCAGCCCGAGCGGGGGCAACCAAGAGACCCAGTACTTC,few,15,TRBJ2-5,TRBD2,TRBV7-6
CSVVGIRLAGYNEQFF,TGCAGCGTTGTAGGGATTCGGCTAGCGGGATACAATGAGCAGTTCTTC,once,16,TRBJ2-1,TRBD2,TRBV29-1
CSTEEGAGSYEQYF,TGCAGCACCGAGGAGGGGGCCGGATCCTACGAGCAGTACTTC,-,14,TRBJ2-7,-,TRBV28
CASSTSLAGTGELFF,TGTGCCAGCAGTACAAGTCTGGCCGGTACCGGGGAGCTGTTTTTT,few,15,TRBJ2-2,-,TRBV28
CAISESTGARDTQYF,TGTGCCATCAGTGAGTCTACAGGGGCAAGGGATACGCAGTATTTT,-,15,TRBJ2-3,TRBD1,TRBV10-3
CASSPVGLGAGEQYF,TGTGCCAGCTCACCGGTGGGACTAGGGGCGGGAGAGCAGTACTTC,many,15,TRBJ2-7,TRBD2,TRBV18
CASSAPGQGSYEQYF,TGTGCCAGCAGCGCCCCGGGACAGGGGAGCTACGAGCAGTACTTC,many,15,TRBJ2-7,TRBD1,TRBV7-9
CATSPRSSYEQYF,TGTGCCACCAGCCCCCGGAGTTCCTACGAGCAGTACTTC,few,13,TRBJ2-7,-,TRBV15
CASSPSGRGGWGHTDTQYF,TGTGCCAGCAGTCCCAGCGGGAGAGGAGGATGGGGACACACAGATACGCAGTATTTT,many,19,TRBJ2-3,TRBD2,TRBV12-3/TRBV12-4
CASSLRGADTGELFF,TGTGCCAGCAGTTTAAGGGGAGCGGACACCGGGGAGCTGTTTTTT,few,15,TRBJ2-2,-,TRBV12-3/TRBV12-4
CASSHRGSGNTIYF,TGTGCCAGCAGTCACAGGGGTTCTGGAAACACCATATATTTT,-,14,TRBJ1-3,TRBD1,TRBV3-1
CASSPSPGNPGDEQFF,TGCGCCAGCAGCCCCTCCCCGGGGAACCCGGGCGATGAGCAGTTCTTC,few,16,TRBJ2-1,-,TRBV5-1
CSARPQDTEAFF,TGCAGTGCTAGACCCCAGGACACTGAAGCTTTCTTT,many,12,TRBJ1-1,-,TRBV20-1
CASPDRSYEQYF,TGTGCCAGCCCGGACAGGAGCTACGAGCAGTACTTC,few,12,TRBJ2-7,TRBD1,TRBV6-2/TRBV6-3
CASTTGNEQFF,TGTGCCAGCACGACAGGGAATGAGCAGTTCTTC,few,11,TRBJ2-1,TRBD1,TRBV14
CASSLDPGQLQETQYF,TGTGCCAGCAGCTTGGACCCGGGACAGCTCCAAGAGACCCAGTACTTC,-,16,TRBJ2-5,TRBD1,TRBV5-4
CASSEGGRGTDTQYF,TGTGCCAGCAGTGAAGGCGGGAGAGGGACAGATACGCAGTATTTT,many,15,TRBJ2-3,TRBD2,TRBV2